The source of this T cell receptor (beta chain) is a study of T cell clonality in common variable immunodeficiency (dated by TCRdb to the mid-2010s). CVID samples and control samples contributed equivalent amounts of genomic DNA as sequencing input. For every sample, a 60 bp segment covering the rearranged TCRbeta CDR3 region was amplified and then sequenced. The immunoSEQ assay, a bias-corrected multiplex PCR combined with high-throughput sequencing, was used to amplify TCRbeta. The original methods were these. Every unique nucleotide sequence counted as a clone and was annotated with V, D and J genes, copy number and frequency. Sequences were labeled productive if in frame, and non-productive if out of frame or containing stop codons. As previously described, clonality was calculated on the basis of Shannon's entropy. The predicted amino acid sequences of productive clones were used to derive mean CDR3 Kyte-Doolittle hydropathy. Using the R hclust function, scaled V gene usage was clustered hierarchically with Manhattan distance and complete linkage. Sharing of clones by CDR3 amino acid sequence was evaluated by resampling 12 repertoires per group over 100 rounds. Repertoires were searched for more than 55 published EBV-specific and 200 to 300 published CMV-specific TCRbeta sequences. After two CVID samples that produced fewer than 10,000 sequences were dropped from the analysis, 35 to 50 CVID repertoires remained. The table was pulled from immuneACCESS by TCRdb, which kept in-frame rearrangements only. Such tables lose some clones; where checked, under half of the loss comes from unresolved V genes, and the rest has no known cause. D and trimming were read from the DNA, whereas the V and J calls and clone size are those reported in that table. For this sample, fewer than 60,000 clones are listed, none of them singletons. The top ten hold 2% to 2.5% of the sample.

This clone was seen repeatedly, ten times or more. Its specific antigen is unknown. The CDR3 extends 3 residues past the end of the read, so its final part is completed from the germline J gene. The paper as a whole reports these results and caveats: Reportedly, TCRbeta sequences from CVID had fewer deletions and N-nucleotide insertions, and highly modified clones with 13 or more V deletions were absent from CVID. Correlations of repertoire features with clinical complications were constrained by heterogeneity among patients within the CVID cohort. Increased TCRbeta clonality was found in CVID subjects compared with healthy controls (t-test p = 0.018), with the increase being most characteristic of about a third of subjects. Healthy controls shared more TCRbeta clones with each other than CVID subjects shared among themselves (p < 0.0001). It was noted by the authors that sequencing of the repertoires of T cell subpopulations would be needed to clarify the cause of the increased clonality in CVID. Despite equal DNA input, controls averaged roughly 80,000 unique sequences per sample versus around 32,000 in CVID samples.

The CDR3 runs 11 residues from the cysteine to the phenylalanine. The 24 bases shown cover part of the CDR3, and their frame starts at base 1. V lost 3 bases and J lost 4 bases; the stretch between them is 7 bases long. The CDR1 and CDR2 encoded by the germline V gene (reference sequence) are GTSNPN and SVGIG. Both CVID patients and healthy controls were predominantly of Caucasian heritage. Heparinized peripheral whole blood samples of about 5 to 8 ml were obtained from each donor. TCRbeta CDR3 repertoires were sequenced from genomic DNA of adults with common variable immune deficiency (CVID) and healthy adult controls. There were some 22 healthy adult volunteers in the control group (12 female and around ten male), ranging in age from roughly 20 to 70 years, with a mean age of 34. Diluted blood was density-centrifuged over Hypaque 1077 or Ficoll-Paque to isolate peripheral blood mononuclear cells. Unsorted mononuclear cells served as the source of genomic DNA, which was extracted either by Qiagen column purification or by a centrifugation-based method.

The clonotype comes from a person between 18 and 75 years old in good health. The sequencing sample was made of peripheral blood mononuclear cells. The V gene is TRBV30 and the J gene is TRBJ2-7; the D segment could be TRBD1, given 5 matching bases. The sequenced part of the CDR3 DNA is TGTGCCTGGAGCAGGGTGTACGAG. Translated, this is CAWSRVYE. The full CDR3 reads CAWSRVYEQYF.